This TCR beta chain was identified during a study of cytomegalovirus exposure and HLA in healthy donors. The wider study: Earlier sequencing of approximately 180 million T cells yielded 100 million to 140 million unique TCR beta sequences.

This clone was counted once. The antigen is not known. Study-level findings and limits: Cytomegalovirus-associated TCR beta chains were listed, numbering 164. A later analysis linked a missense DCLRE1C variant to TCR beta V- and J-gene trimming. Most likely, a cluster of highly shared sequence variants arose as a sequencing artifact.

Trimming pared 0 bases from V and 5 bases from J, leaving 14 bases between. CDR1 and CDR2 (germline): SGHRS, YFSETQ. The CDR3 spans 15 residues. Amplification used 60 Vbeta primers and 13 Jbeta primers. Clones were read by immunoSEQ multiplex PCR, and TCRdb kept only the in-frame ones, dropping some. Counted here are about 200,000 clones, about 83% occurring once; the ten biggest clones make up approximately 1.5%. The TCR comes from a girl under 18 in good health and CMV-seronegative. The chain couples TRBV5-1 to TRBJ2-5; tentative D call: TRBD2 (6 bases). The source material was PBMCs. CDR3 loop: CASSLAATSWETQYF. The CDR3 DNA follows: TGCGCCAGCAGCTTGGCGGCGACTAGTTGGGAGACCCAGTACTTC.